This T cell receptor beta chain originates from a study of T cell changes during pregnancy in multiple sclerosis. The CDR3 is 16 residues long. CDR1 and CDR2 (germline): SGHNT, YYREEE (reference sequence). The junction had 13 bases not matched to a gene; V was cut back by 5 bases and J by 4 bases. Profiling relied on immunoSEQ multiplex PCR, and the TCRdb table lists in-frame clones only, not all of them. The profile shows approximately 100,000 clones, just over 90% of them singletons. The sample here was peripheral blood, taken after pregnancy. The rearrangement joins TRBV5-4 to TRBJ2-3; the match to TRBD1 covers 7 bases. This sequence was found in a female donor in good health, enrolled as a control in a pregnancy study. The CDR3, as DNA: TGTGCCAGCAGACCCGGGACCGAGGGGGCCGCAGATACGCAGTATTTT. Residues: CASRPGTEGAADTQYF.